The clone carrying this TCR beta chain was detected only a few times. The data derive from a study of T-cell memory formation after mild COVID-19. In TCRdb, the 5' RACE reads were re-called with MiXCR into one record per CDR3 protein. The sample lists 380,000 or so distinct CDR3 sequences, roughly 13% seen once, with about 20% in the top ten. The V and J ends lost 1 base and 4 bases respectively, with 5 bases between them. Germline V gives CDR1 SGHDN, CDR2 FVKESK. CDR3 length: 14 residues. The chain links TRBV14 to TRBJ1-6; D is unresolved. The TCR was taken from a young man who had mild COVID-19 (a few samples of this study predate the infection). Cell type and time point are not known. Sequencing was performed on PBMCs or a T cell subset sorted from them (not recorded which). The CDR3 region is CASSQVPYNSPLHF. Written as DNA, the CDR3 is TGTGCCAGCAGCCAAGTACCGTATAATTCACCCCTCCACTTT.